Sequencing of this T cell receptor (beta chain) was carried out in a study of glioma-infiltrating T cells after dendritic cell vaccination. Time point specified: after dendritic cell vaccination, including at tumor progression/relapse. The primer mix had 60 V beta and 13 J beta primers. Method: immunoSEQ multiplex PCR; TCRdb's copy keeps in-frame clones and lacks some. The repertoire holds 100,000 or so clones, 90% seen once, with roughly 3% in the top ten. CDR3 length: 11 amino acids. Trimming took 10 bases from V and 4 from J, leaving 9 bases between them. From germline, CDR1 is MNHEY and CDR2 SVGAGI.

V gene TRBV6-5 combines with J gene TRBJ2-3; no reliable D call. The specimen comprised blood, sampled after dendritic cell vaccination. This receptor was identified in a human donor with glioblastoma. The CDR3 coding sequence is TGTGCCACCCTCCGGGCAGATACGCAGTATTTT. Its translation: CATLRADTQYF.